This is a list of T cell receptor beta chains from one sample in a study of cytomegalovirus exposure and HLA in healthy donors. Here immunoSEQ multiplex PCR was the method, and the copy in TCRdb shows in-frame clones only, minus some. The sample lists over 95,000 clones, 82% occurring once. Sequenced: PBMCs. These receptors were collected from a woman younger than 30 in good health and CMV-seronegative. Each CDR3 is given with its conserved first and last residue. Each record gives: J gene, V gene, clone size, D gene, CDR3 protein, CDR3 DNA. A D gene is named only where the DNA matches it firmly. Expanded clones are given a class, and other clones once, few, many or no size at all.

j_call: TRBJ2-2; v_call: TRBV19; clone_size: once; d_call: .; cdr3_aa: CASTRLSPNTGELFF; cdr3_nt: TGTGCCAGTACCCGACTCAGTCCGAACACCGGGGAGCTGTTTTTT
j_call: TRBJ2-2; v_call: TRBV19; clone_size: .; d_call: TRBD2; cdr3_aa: CASRRSSGSTGELFF; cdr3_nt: TGTGCCAGTCGCAGGTCTAGCGGGAGTACCGGGGAGCTGTTTTTT
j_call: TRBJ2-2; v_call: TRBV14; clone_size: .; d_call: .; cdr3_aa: CASSQVSQANTGELFF; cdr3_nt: TGTGCCAGCAGCCAAGTATCCCAGGCGAACACCGGGGAGCTGTTTTTT
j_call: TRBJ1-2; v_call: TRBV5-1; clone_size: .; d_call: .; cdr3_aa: CASSSDTTANYGYTF; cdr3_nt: TGCGCCAGCAGCTCGGACACGACAGCTAACTATGGCTACACCTTC
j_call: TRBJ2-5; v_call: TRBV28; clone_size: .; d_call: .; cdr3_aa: CASLPGLATETQYF; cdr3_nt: TGTGCCAGCCTTCCAGGGCTAGCGACGGAGACCCAGTACTTC
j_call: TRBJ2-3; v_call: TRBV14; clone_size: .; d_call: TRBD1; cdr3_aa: CASSQGWDRGYEDTQYF; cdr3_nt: TGTGCCAGCAGCCAAGGTTGGGACAGGGGGTATGAAGATACGCAGTATTTT
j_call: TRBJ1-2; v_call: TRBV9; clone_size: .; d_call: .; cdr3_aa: CASKGYGYTF; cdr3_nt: TGTGCCAGCAAGGGGTATGGCTACACCTTC
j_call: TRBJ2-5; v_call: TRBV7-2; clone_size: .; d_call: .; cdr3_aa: CASSLRAGPPETQYF; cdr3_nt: TGTGCCAGCAGCTTACGGGCAGGGCCCCCCGAGACCCAGTACTTC
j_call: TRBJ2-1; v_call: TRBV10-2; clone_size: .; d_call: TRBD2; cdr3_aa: CASSEGTSGRSQFF; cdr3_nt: TGCGCCAGCAGTGAGGGGACTAGCGGGAGATCCCAGTTCTTC
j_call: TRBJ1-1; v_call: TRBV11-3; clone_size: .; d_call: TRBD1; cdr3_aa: CASSRGGTGSDTEAFF; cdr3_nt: TGTGCCAGCAGCCGCGGCGGGACAGGGAGTGACACTGAAGCTTTCTTT
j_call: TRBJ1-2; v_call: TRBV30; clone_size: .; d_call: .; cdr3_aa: CAWSVLGTMYGYTF; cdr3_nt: TGTGCCTGGAGTGTACTTGGGACTATGTATGGCTACACCTTC
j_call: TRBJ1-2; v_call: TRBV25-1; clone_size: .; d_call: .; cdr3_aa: CASRRQDYGYTF; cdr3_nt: TGTGCCAGCAGACGACAGGACTATGGCTACACCTTC
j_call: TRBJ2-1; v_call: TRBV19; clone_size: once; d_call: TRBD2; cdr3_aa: CASSYFSGTLYNEQFF; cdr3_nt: TGTGCCAGTAGTTATTTTAGCGGGACCCTCTACAATGAGCAGTTCTTC
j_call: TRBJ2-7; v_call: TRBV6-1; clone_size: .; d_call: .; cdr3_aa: CASRRDRQFYEQYF; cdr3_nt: TGTGCCAGCAGGCGGGACAGACAATTCTACGAGCAGTACTTC
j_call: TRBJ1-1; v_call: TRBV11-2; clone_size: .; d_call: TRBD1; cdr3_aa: CASSIAGTANTEAFF; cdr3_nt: TGTGCCAGCAGCATCGCCGGGACAGCGAACACTGAAGCTTTCTTT
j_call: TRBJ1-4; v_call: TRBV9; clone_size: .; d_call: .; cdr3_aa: CASSSRNGGEKLFF; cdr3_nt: TGTGCCAGCAGCTCCCGGAACGGCGGGGAAAAACTGTTTTTT
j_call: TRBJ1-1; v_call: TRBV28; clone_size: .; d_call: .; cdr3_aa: CASSVLGGTEAFF; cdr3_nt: TGTGCCAGCAGTGTATTAGGAGGGACTGAAGCTTTCTTT
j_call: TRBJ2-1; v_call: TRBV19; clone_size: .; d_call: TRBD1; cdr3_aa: CASSMVGTGVDEQFF; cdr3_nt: TGTGCCAGTAGTATGGTGGGGACAGGGGTCGATGAGCAGTTCTTC
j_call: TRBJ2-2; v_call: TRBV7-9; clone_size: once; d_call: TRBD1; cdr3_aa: CASSQGADTGELFF; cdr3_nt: TGTGCCAGCAGCCAGGGGGCCGACACCGGGGAGCTGTTTTTT
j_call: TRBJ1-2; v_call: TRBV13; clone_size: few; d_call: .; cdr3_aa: CASSLEEGPYGYTF; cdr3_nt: TGTGCCAGCAGCTTAGAAGAGGGCCCGTATGGCTACACCTTC
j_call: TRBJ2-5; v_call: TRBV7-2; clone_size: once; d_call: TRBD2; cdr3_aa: CASSLASAGGLETQYF; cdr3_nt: TGTGCCAGCAGCTTAGCGTCAGCGGGGGGGCTAGAGACCCAGTACTTC
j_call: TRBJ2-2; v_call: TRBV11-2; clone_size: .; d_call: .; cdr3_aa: CASSLDAELTGDGELFF; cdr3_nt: TGTGCCAGCAGCTTAGACGCCGAGTTGACCGGGGACGGGGAGCTGTTTTTT